Here is one T cell receptor (beta chain) with its context. Germline CDR1 and CDR2: SGHVS and FQNEAQ. V lost 5 bases, J lost 2 bases, and 2 bases stayed unmatched. CDR3 size: 13 residues. The data derive from a study of T cell changes during pregnancy in multiple sclerosis. The method was immunoSEQ multiplex PCR; TCRdb's version includes in-frame clones alone and lacks a portion of them. Of about 36,000 clones detected, roughly nine tenths appear once; the ten largest clones hold around 0.5%. The source is a female donor in good health, enrolled as a control in a pregnancy study. The chain recombines TRBV7-8 with TRBJ1-2; 7 nucleotides line up with TRBD1. The material was CD4+ T cells from peripheral blood mononuclear cells, obtained in the second trimester of pregnancy. CDR3 region: CASSQGQNYGYTF. DNA for the CDR3: TGTGCCAGCAGCCAGGGACAGAACTATGGCTACACCTTC.